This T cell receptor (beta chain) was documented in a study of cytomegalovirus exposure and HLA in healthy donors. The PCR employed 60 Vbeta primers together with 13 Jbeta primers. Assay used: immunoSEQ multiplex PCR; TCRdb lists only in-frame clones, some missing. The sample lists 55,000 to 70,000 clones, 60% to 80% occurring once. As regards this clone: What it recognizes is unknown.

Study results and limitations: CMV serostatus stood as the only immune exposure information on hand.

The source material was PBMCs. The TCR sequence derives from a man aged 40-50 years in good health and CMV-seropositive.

The DNA for the CDR3 is TGTGCCAGTAGTATAGACTCGGGAGCTACAGATACGCAGTATTTT. This encodes CASSIDSGATDTQYF. The chain employs TRBV19 and TRBJ2-3; weak D call: TRBD2 (6 bases). Germline V gene sequence: CDR1 LNHDA, CDR2 SQIVND (reference sequence). The CDR3 consists of 15 residues. With 0 bases removed from V and 3 bases from J, the gap between germline ends came to 10 bases.